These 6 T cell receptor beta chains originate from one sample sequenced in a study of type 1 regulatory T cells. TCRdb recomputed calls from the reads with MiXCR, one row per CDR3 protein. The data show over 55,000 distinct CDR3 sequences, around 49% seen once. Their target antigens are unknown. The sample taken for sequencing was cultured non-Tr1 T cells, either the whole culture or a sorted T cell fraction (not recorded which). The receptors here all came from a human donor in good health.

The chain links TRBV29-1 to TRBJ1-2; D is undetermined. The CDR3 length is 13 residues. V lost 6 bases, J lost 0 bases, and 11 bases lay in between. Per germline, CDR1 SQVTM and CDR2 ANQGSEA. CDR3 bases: TGCAGCGTAAAATCACCTGCTAACTATGGCTACACCTTC. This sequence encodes CSVKSPANYGYTF.

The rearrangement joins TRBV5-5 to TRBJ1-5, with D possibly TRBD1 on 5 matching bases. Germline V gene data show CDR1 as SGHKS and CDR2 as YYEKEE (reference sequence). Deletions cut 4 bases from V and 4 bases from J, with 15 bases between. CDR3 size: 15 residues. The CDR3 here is CASSRIAGPNQPQHF. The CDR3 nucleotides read TGTGCCAGCAGCAGGATTGCGGGGCCGAATCAGCCCCAGCATTTT.

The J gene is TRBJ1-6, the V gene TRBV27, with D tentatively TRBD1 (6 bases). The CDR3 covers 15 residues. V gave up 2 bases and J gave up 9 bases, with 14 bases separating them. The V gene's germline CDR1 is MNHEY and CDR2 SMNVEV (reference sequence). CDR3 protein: CASSLPGRGGSPLHF. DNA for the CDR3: TGTGCCAGCAGTTTACCCGGCAGGGGAGGTTCACCCCTCCACTTT.

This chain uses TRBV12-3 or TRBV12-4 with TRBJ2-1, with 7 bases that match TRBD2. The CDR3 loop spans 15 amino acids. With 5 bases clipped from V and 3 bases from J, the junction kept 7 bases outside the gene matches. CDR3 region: CASSPRGGLYNEQFF. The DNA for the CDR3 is TGTGCCAGCAGTCCGCGCGGGGGACTCTACAATGAGCAGTTCTTC.

The CDR3 DNA reads TGTGCCAGCAGTGTCGGGGGCGGAAATCAGCCCCAGCATTTT. This encodes CASSVGGGNQPQHF. V usage is TRBV2 and J usage is TRBJ1-5; D might be TRBD1 (6 bases). The CDR3 length is 14 residues. V dropped 4 bases and J dropped 4 bases, with 11 bases sitting between them. Germline lookup yields CDR1 SNHLY and CDR2 FYNNEI.

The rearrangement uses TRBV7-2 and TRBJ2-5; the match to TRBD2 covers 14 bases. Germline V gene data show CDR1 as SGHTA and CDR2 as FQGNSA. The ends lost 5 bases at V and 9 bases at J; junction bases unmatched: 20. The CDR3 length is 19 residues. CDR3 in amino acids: CASSPYVVRLAGGSSAQYF. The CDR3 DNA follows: TGTGCCAGCAGCCCCTATGTGGTCAGACTAGCGGGGGGGAGTTCGGCCCAGTACTTC.